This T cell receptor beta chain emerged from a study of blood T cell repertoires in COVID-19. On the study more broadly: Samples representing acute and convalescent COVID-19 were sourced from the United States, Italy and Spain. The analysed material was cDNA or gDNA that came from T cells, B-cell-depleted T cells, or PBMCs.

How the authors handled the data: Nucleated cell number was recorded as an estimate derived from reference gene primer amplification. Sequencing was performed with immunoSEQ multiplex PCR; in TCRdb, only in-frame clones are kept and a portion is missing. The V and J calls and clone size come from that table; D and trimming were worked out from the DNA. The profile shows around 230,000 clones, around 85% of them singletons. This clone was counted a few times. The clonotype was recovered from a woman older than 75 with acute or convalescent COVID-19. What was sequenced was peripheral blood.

This CDR3 is CASSEVYGAQNSPLHF. The CDR3, as DNA: TGTGCCAGCAGTGAAGTTTATGGGGCACAAAATTCACCCCTCCACTTT. The V and J genes are TRBV6-1 and TRBJ1-6; D might be TRBD1 (5 bases). Looked up from germline, CDR1 is MNHNS and CDR2 is SASEGT. This CDR3 region has 16 residues. V was pared by 1 base and J by 7 bases, with 14 bases between.